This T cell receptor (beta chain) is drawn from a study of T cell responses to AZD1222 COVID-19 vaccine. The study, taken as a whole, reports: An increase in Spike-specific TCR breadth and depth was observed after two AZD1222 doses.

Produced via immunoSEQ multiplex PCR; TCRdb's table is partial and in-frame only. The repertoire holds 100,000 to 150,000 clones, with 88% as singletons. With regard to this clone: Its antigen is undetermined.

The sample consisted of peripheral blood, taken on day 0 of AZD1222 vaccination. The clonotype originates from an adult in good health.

The CDR3 reads CASSETGYEQYF. CDR3 DNA: TGTGCCAGCAGTGAAACGGGCTACGAGCAGTACTTC. The chain is built from TRBV25-1 and TRBJ2-7; D gene unclear. CDR1 and CDR2 from the germline V gene are MGHDK and SYGVNS. This CDR3 has 12 amino acids. Trimming took off 2 bases at V and 3 bases at J, with 5 bases between the two ends.